One sample yielded the 26 T cell receptor beta chains listed below, sequenced in a study of blood T cells in healthy people across ages. Together with a sample-barcoded 5' primer, a J-beta primer mix was included in a second PCR lasting roughly 6 to 12 cycles. In TCRdb, the 5' RACE reads were re-called with MiXCR into one record per CDR3 protein. The sample records about 770,000 distinct CDR3 sequences, under 45% being singletons. The material sequenced was blood. The source of these receptors is a man in his 60s in good health.

V and J are TRBV4-3 and TRBJ2-2; D possibly corresponds to TRBD1 (6 bases). Trimming took off 1 base at V and 2 bases at J, with 11 bases between the two ends. There are 16 residues in the CDR3. The germline CDR1 and CDR2 sequences are LGHNA and YSLEER. In DNA, the CDR3 is TGCGCCAGCAGCCAAGTGAGACAGGCCAACACCGGGGAGCTGTTTTTT. It translates to CASSQVRQANTGELFF.

This sequence joins TRBV10-2 and TRBJ1-4; D ambiguous. Germline V gene lookup returns CDR1 WSHSY and CDR2 SAAADI. The CDR3 is 15 amino acids. V lost 8 bases and J 0 bases, leaving 13 bases between the germline ends. The CDR3 sequence: CASRREGPTNEKLFF. DNA of the CDR3: TGCGCCAGCCGGAGGGAGGGCCCAACTAATGAAAAACTGTTTTTT.

In this sample, this clonotype turned up once. J is TRBJ2-2 and V is TRBV6-2 or TRBV6-3; 11 bases are a match to TRBD1. The CDR3 contains 16 residues. V was clipped by 6 bases and J by 4 bases; unmatched bases: 7. Germline CDR1 reads MNHEY; CDR2 reads SVGEGT. CDR3 protein: CASRGIGTGGTGELFF. The CDR3 DNA is TGTGCCAGCAGAGGTATAGGGACAGGGGGCACCGGGGAGCTGTTTTTT.

This clonotype was picked up a small number of times. The V call is TRBV6-1, the J call TRBJ2-7, with 12 bases fitting TRBD2. Trimming took 2 bases from V and 2 from J; bases not matched to a gene: 7. The CDR3 extends over 17 amino acids. Germline loops: CDR1 MNHNS, CDR2 SASEGT. CDR3 bases: TGTGCCAGCAGTGAACCTAGCGGGGGGGCGTACCCCTACGAGCAGTACTTC. As protein: CASSEPSGGAYPYEQYF.

In the case of this clonotype: A much larger clonotype is one base distant, so this may be a read error. The rearrangement uses TRBV6-5 and TRBJ1-4; 11 positions agree with TRBD1. CDR1 MNHEY and CDR2 SVGAGI come from the germline V gene. This CDR3 region has 15 residues. Here the CDR3 DNA reads TGTGCCGGCAGCTACTCCGGGACAGGGGGTGAAAAACTGTTTTTT. It is translated as CAGSYSGTGGEKLFF.

V and J are TRBV2 and TRBJ2-7, with TRBD1 identical over 8 bases. V lost 3 bases and J lost 0; bases outside the gene matches: 16. The CDR3 totals 19 residues. Germline CDR1 and CDR2: SNHLY and FYNNEI. The CDR3 sequence is CASSDTTDRGPNNSYEQYF. CDR3 nucleotide sequence: TGTGCCAGCAGTGACACTACCGACAGGGGTCCCAATAACTCCTACGAGCAGTACTTC.

The table lists this clonotype with a few counts. V usage is TRBV6-5 and J usage is TRBJ2-6; 8 bases map to TRBD2. The germline gives CDR1 MNHEY, CDR2 SVGAGI. V shed 0 bases, J shed 3 bases, and the junction held 10 bases outside the gene matches. This CDR3 is built from 19 residues. The CDR3 DNA follows: TGTGCCAGCAGTTACTCGAACGGGCCGGGACTAGGTGGGGCCAACGTCCTGACTTTC. Its translation: CASSYSNGPGLGGANVLTF.

This rearrangement joins TRBV4-2 to TRBJ1-3; no firm D call. Germline V gives CDR1 LGHNA, CDR2 YNFKEQ. Trimming removed 1 base from V and 2 bases from J, with 9 bases in between. The CDR3 covers 15 residues. CDR3 in DNA: TGTGCCAGCAGCCAAGCTAGTACTACTGGAAACACCATATATTTT. Translated, it gives CASSQASTTGNTIYF.

CDR3: CSAVDRGGVDSYNEQYF. Here the CDR3 DNA reads TGCAGTGCTGTGGACCGTGGGGGGGTCGACTCCTACAATGAGCAGTACTTC. The rearrangement links TRBV20-1 to TRBJ2-7, with TRBD2 identical over 7 bases. Per the germline V gene, CDR1 is DFQATT and CDR2 is SNEGSKA (reference sequence). Germline trimming cut 5 bases from V and 7 bases from J; bases unmatched to any gene: 23. The CDR3 consists of 17 residues.

The table lists this clonotype with a few counts. The gene calls are TRBV7-8 and TRBJ2-7; D may be TRBD2 (6 bases). V was shortened by 6 bases and J by 4 bases, with 10 bases between the two germline ends. Germline assignment: CDR1 SGHVS and CDR2 FQNEAQ. The CDR3 is 12 residues long. Here the CDR3 reads CASRRGDYEQYF. CDR3 in DNA: TGTGCCAGCAGGCGGGGTGATTACGAGCAGTACTTC. Full variable domain (outside the CDR3, taken from reference TRBV7-8 and TRBJ2-7): GAGVSQSPRYKVAKRGQDVALRCDPISGHVSLFWYQQALGQGPEFLTYFQNEAQLDKSGLPSDRFFAERPEGSVSTLKIQRTQQEDSAVYLCASRRGDYEQYFGPGTRLTVT.

The CDR3 loop reads CAWRIPPWDRGFGDTQYF. CDR3 in DNA: TGTGCCTGGAGAATCCCCCCATGGGACAGGGGATTTGGAGATACGCAGTATTTT. V is TRBV30 and J is TRBJ2-3; TRBD1 matches 10 bases. Germline values: CDR1 GTSNPN, CDR2 SVGIG (reference sequence). CDR3 length: 18 amino acids. With 3 bases clipped from V and 5 bases from J, the junction kept 17 bases outside the gene matches.

This clonotype was observed at least ten times. The chain recombines TRBV2 with TRBJ2-1; TRBD2 is a possible D gene (5 bases). With 3 bases removed from V and 0 bases from J, the gap between germline ends came to 18 bases. This CDR3 contains 18 residues. CDR1 is SNHLY and CDR2 is FYNNEI in the germline V gene. CDR3 loop: CASSDTPGSMDSYNEQFF. Written as DNA, the CDR3 is TGTGCCAGCAGTGACACCCCGGGATCCATGGACTCCTACAATGAGCAGTTCTTC.

The V and J genes are TRBV7-2 and TRBJ2-7, with 7 bases fitting TRBD2. Near its end, the DNA agrees better with TRBJ2-5, so the J call may be wrong. Germline values: CDR1 SGHTA, CDR2 FQGNSA. The CDR3 contains 16 residues. Here the CDR3 DNA reads TGTGCCAGCAGCCCCGCGGGCGGGGGTTTTGAGGAGACCCAGTACTTC. It is translated as CASSPAGGGFEETQYF.

The rearrangement uses TRBV5-1 and TRBJ2-5, with 12 bases lining up with TRBD2. The ends lost 4 bases at V and 11 bases at J; junction bases unmatched: 9. This CDR3 has 14 residues. The germline CDR1 and CDR2 sequences are SGHRS and YFSETQ. The CDR3, as DNA: TGCGCCAGCAGCATAACTAGCGGGGGGAATGAGCAGTACTTC. Translation: CASSITSGGNEQYF.

This clonotype was seen at least ten times. An end of the junction does not agree with germline; a read error may underlie this. V and J are TRBV5-1 and TRBJ2-3, with TRBD2 matching over 8 bases. Germline CDR1 is SGHRS and CDR2 is YFSETQ. This CDR3 comprises 14 residues. CDR3 nucleotides: TGTGCCAGCAGCTTCGGGGGGGGCACAGATACGCAGTATTTT. It codes for CASSFGGGTDTQYF.

The chain uses TRBV20-1 and TRBJ2-7; the D call may be TRBD1 or TRBD2 (6 bases each). CDR1 and CDR2 from the germline V gene are DFQATT and SNEGSKA (reference sequence). V was clipped by 0 bases and J by 10 bases, with 22 bases between them. The CDR3 spans 15 residues. CDR3 loop: CSARDRGGHTCTQYF. CDR3 DNA: TGCAGTGCTAGAGATCGTGGGGGGCACACCTGTACCCAGTACTTC.

This clonotype was counted many times. The gene calls are TRBV4-3 and TRBJ2-5; D is ambiguous. V lost 1 base to trimming and J lost 5 bases, with 8 bases between them. CDR1 and CDR2 from the germline V gene are LGHNA and YSLEER. This CDR3 region has 13 residues. CDR3 protein: CASSQGVAETQYF. The CDR3 DNA follows: TGCGCCAGCAGCCAAGGGGTGGCGGAGACCCAGTACTTC.

V usage is TRBV21-1 and J usage is TRBJ2-5; the table assigns TRBD2, which was not confirmed against the DNA. The J call may be wrong; the DNA end is better matched by TRBJ2-4. TRBV21-1 is a recognized pseudogene. CDR3 length equals 22 residues. As DNA, the CDR3 is TGTGCCAGCAGCAAAAAGGAAGAACCGGGACTAGCGGGGGGACTAGCCAAAAACATTCAGTACTTC. This encodes CASSKKEEPGLAGGLAKNIQYF.

In this sample, this clonotype turned up a few times. This chain links TRBV27 with TRBJ1-6, with D perhaps TRBD1 (6 bases). Trimming removed 5 bases from V and 10 bases from J, with 12 bases in between. CDR3 length: 13 residues. Germline V gene data show CDR1 as MNHEY and CDR2 as SMNVEV (reference sequence). The CDR3 here is CASSVQGYSPLHF. For the CDR3, the DNA is TGTGCCAGCAGTGTGCAGGGGTACTCACCCCTCCACTTT.

This clonotype showed up just once. A much larger clone differs from this one at a single base, so this may be a read error. The J gene is TRBJ1-2, the V gene TRBV14; D possibly corresponds to TRBD1 (6 bases). The CDR3 runs 14 residues. Germline-derived CDR1 and CDR2 are SGHDN and FVKESK. Trimming removed 1 base at V and 7 bases at J, with 13 bases between. The CDR3 region has the DNA TGTGCCAGCAGCCAAGTAACAGGGCCTGGTGGCTACACCTTC. It is translated as CASSQVTGPGGYTF.

Turning to this clonotype: Germline is not matched at one junction end, which may reflect a read error. The chain uses TRBV11-2 and TRBJ1-1; the D is unclear. The CDR3 has 14 amino acids. Germline V gives CDR1 SGHAT, CDR2 FQNNGV. The CDR3 sequence is CVSSLEHASGEAFF. CDR3 bases: TGTGTCAGCAGCTTAGAACACGCTTCCGGTGAAGCTTTCTTT. The whole variable domain, remainder taken from reference TRBV11-2 and TRBJ1-1, is EAGVAQSPRYKIIEKRQSVAFWCNPISGHATLYWYQQILGQGPKLLIQFQNNGVVDDSQLPKDRFSAERLKGVDSTLKIQPAKLEDSAVYLCVSSLEHASGEAFFGQGTRLTVV.

This chain connects TRBV15 to TRBJ2-3, with D possibly being TRBD1 or TRBD2 (5 bases each). The V and J ends lost 0 bases and 6 bases respectively, with 13 bases between them. CDR3 size: 15 residues. CDR1 and CDR2 from the germline V gene are LNHNV and YYDKDF (reference sequence). The CDR3 reads CATSREFWGKDTQYF. The CDR3, as DNA: TGTGCCACCAGCAGAGAATTTTGGGGGAAGGATACGCAGTATTTT.

In DNA, the CDR3 is TGCGCCAGCAGCTTGGAGTCATTAGGCAATGGCTACACCTTC. Amino acids: CASSLESLGNGYTF. V is TRBV5-1 and J is TRBJ1-2, with D hard to call. CDR3 length equals 14 residues. CDR1 and CDR2 (germline): SGHRS, YFSETQ. V lost 0 bases to trimming and J lost 6 bases, with 12 bases between them.

Concerning this clonotype: The germline gene is not matched at one end of the junction; a read error may be the cause. The chain uses TRBV7-2 and TRBJ1-1; no clear D. Per the germline V gene, CDR1 is SGHTA and CDR2 is FQGNSA. There are 14 residues in the CDR3. The CDR3: CASSLATQNTEAFF. The CDR3 DNA reads TGTGCCAGCAGCCTAGCGACACAGAACACTGAAGCTTTCTTT.

V is TRBV12-3 or TRBV12-4 and J is TRBJ2-7, with 7 bases matching TRBD1. J gave up 3 bases and V 8 bases, and 10 bases lay outside the gene matches. This CDR3 comprises 14 residues. This chain's CDR3 is CASGSSGQHYEQYF. The CDR3 coding sequence is TGTGCCAGCGGGAGTTCGGGACAGCACTACGAGCAGTACTTC.

This clonotype occurred a few times. The V gene is TRBV3-1, the J gene TRBJ2-5; TRBD2 matches 8 bases. This CDR3 has 13 residues. The junction had 3 bases not matched to a gene; V was cut back by 6 bases and J by 3 bases. CDR1 is LGHDT, CDR2 YNNKEL, per germline (reference sequence). The CDR3 protein is CASRIAGKETQYF. In DNA, the CDR3 is TGTGCCAGCAGGATAGCGGGGAAAGAGACCCAGTACTTC.